The 10 T cell receptor beta chains below were found in one sample sequenced in a study of identical twins. TCRdb re-derived calls from the 5' RACE reads in MiXCR, one entry per CDR3 protein. The sample shows 750,000 to 950,000 distinct CDR3 sequences, roughly an eighth of them seen only once. The same sample was also studied in work on yellow fever vaccine responses in identical twins.

Material: PBMCs. The source of these receptors is a woman in her late teens or twenties in good health.

This clonotype has more than one count but fewer than ten. The gene calls are TRBV12-3 or TRBV12-4 and TRBJ2-1, with a possible D match to TRBD2 (6 bases). CDR3 length: 13 residues. V lost 3 bases, J lost 8 bases, and 11 bases lay in between. This chain's CDR3 is CASSFTSGDEQFF. CDR3 nucleotides: TGTGCCAGCAGTTTTACATCGGGGGATGAGCAGTTCTTC.

This clonotype has a handful of counts. The J gene is TRBJ1-6, the V gene TRBV3-1; D gene ambiguous. Germline V gene sequence: CDR1 LGHDT, CDR2 YNNKEL (reference sequence). Trimming removed 0 bases from V and 7 bases from J, with 7 bases in between. CDR3 length: 14 residues. The CDR3 here is CASSQESSNSPLHF. The CDR3 DNA sequence: TGTGCCAGCAGCCAAGAGAGCTCCAATTCACCCCTCCACTTT.

This clonotype was counted a few times. This chain uses TRBV27 with TRBJ2-2, with a possible D match to TRBD2 (5 bases). The germline gives CDR1 MNHEY, CDR2 SMNVEV (reference sequence). There are 17 residues in the CDR3. Trimming stripped 7 bases from V and 4 bases from J, with 22 bases between. This chain's CDR3 is CASTLSRRTLLTGELFF. CDR3 DNA: TGTGCCAGCACCTTATCGCGGCGGACTCTCCTCACCGGGGAGCTGTTTTTT.

This clonotype was recorded many times. The rearrangement links TRBV2 to TRBJ2-2; D assignment may be TRBD1 or TRBD2 (6 bases each). The CDR3 has 16 residues. Germline V gene sequence: CDR1 SNHLY, CDR2 FYNNEI. Trimming removed 3 bases at V and 1 base at J, with 12 bases between. The CDR3 loop is CASSEPGAGNTGELFF. The CDR3 nucleotides are TGTGCCAGCAGTGAGCCGGGGGCGGGGAACACCGGGGAGCTGTTTTTT.

J is TRBJ2-5 and V is TRBV7-7; D unresolved. Germline V gene lookup returns CDR1 SSHAT and CDR2 FNYEAQ (reference sequence). The CDR3 spans 14 residues. Trimming took off 5 bases at V and 7 bases at J, with 17 bases between the two ends. The CDR3 bases are TGTGCCAGCAGCCCACCAGGTGGTCAAATGACCCAGTACTTC. It encodes CASSPPGGQMTQYF.

The chain carries TRBV7-9 and TRBJ2-5; TRBD2 aligns across 13 bases. Losses at the gene ends were 1 base for V and 7 bases for J; bases not matched to a gene: 9. CDR1 is SEHNR, CDR2 FQNEAQ, per germline (reference sequence). The CDR3 runs to 17 residues. The CDR3 here is CASSLVGTSGIGVTQYF. CDR3 bases: TGTGCCAGCAGCTTAGTGGGGACTAGCGGGATCGGCGTGACCCAGTACTTC.

This clonotype was seen a few times. V gene TRBV2 combines with J gene TRBJ2-7, with D unresolved. The CDR3 is 11 residues long. Germline assignment: CDR1 SNHLY and CDR2 FYNNEI. Between the trimmed V and J ends, which lost 1 base and 10 bases, there was a span of 8 bases. This CDR3 is CASSEDVEQYV. The CDR3 DNA sequence: TGTGCCAGCAGTGAAGATGTAGAACAGTACGTC.

This clonotype was seen repeatedly, ten times or more. J is TRBJ1-1 and V is TRBV10-3, with D perhaps matching TRBD1 (6 bases). Trimming stripped 2 bases from V and 5 bases from J, with 12 bases between. Germline assignment: CDR1 ENHRY and CDR2 SYGVKD. This CDR3 spans 14 amino acids. The CDR3 coding sequence is TGTGCCATCAGTGAGAGTACAGGGAGTACTGAAGCTTTCTTT. Protein sequence: CAISESTGSTEAFF.

V gene TRBV10-1 combines with J gene TRBJ2-2, with D hard to call. There are 15 residues in the CDR3. The V end was cut by 4 bases, the J end by 0 bases, with 9 bases between. The germline gives CDR1 WNHNN, CDR2 SYGVQD (reference sequence). For the CDR3, the DNA is TGCGCCAGCAGTGTAGGGCAGTCGAACACCGGGGAGCTGTTTTTT. This encodes CASSVGQSNTGELFF.

This clonotype was counted ten times or more. The V gene is TRBV20-1, the J gene TRBJ2-7; the match to TRBD1 covers 8 bases. The CDR3 spans 12 residues. Trimming removed 6 bases from V and 7 bases from J; junction bases left unmatched: 8. CDR1 and CDR2 from the germline V gene are DFQATT and SNEGSKA (reference sequence). The chain's CDR3 is CSAGQGMVEQYF. In nucleotides, the CDR3 is TGCAGTGCAGGACAGGGCATGGTTGAGCAGTACTTC.